This T cell receptor (beta chain) was captured by sequencing in a study of control samples from healthy donors and cancer patients. This CDR3 comprises 14 residues. V lost 6 bases, J lost 4 bases, and 2 bases stayed unmatched. CDR1 is KGHSH, CDR2 LQKENI, per germline. The data were produced by immunoSEQ multiplex PCR, yet TCRdb's version contains in-frame clones alone and is incomplete. The repertoire includes approximately 140,000 clones, around 90% of them detected once, and less than 8.5% sits in the top ten. The chain couples TRBV18 to TRBJ2-5, with 13 bases aligning to TRBD2. The sequence derives from a man aged 18 to 29 in good health. Sequencing was carried out using blood. The CDR3 region is CASSRTSGGETQYF. The CDR3 DNA is TGTGCCAGCTCGCGGACTAGCGGGGGAGAGACCCAGTACTTC.